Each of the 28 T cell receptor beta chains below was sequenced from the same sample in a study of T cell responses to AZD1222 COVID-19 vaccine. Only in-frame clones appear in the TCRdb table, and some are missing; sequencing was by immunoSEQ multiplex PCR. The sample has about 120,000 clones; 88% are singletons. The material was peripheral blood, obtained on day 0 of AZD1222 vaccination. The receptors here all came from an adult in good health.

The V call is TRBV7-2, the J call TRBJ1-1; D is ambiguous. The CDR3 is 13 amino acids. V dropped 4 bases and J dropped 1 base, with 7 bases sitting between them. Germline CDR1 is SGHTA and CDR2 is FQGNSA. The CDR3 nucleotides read TGTGCCAGCAGCTCCGGGTCGAACACTGAAGCTTTCTTT. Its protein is CASSSGSNTEAFF. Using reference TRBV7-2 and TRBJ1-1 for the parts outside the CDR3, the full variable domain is GAGVSQSPSNKVTEKGKDVELRCDPISGHTALYWYRQSLGQGLEFLIYFQGNSAPDKSGLPSDRFSAERTGGSVSTLTIQRTQQEDSAVYLCASSSGSNTEAFFGQGTRLTVV.

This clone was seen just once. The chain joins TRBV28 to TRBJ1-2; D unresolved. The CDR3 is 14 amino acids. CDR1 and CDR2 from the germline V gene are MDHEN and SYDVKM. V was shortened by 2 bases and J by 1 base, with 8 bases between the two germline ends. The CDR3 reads CASSLGRDNYGYTF. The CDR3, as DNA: TGTGCCAGCAGTTTAGGTAGAGATAACTATGGCTACACCTTC.

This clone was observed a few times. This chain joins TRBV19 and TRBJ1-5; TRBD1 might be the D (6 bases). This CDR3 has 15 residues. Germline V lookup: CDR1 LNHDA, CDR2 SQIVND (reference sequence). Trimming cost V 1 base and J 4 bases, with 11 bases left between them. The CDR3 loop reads CASSIGGQGNQPQHF. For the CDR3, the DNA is TGTGCCAGTAGTATAGGCGGTCAGGGGAATCAGCCCCAGCATTTT.

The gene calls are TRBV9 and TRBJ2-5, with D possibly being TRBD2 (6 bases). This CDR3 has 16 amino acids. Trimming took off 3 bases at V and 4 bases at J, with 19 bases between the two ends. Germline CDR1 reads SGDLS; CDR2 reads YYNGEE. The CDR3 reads CASSAVPHSGLETQYF. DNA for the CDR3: TGTGCCAGCAGCGCAGTTCCCCATAGCGGATTAGAGACCCAGTACTTC. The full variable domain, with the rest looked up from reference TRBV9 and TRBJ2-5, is DSGVTQTPKHLITATGQRVTLRCSPRSGDLSVYWYQQSLDQGLQFLIQYYNGEERAKGNILERFSAQQFPDLHSELNLSSLELGDSALYFCASSAVPHSGLETQYFGPGTRLLVL.

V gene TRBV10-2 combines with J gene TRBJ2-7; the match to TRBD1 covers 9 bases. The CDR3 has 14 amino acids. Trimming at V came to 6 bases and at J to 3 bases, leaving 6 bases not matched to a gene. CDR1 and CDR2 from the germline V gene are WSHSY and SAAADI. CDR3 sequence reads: CASSAGTGYYEQYF. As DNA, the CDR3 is TGCGCCAGCAGCGCCGGGACAGGGTACTACGAGCAGTACTTC.

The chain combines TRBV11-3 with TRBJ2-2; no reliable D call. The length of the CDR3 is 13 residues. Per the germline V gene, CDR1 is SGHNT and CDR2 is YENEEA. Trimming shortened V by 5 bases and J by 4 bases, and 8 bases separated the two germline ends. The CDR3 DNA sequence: TGTGCCAGCAGCCCCCGAGGCACCGGGGAGCTGTTTTTT. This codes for CASSPRGTGELFF.

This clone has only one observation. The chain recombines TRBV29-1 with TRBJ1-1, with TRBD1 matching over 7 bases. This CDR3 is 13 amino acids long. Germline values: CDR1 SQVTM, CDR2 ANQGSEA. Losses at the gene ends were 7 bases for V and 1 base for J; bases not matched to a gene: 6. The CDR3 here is CSAAGTENTEAFF. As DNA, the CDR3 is TGCAGCGCGGCCGGGACAGAGAACACTGAAGCTTTCTTT.

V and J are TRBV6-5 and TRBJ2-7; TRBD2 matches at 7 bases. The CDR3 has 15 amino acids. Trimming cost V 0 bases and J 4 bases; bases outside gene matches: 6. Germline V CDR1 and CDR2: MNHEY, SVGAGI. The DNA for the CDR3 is TGTGCCAGCAGTTACTCAGCTAGCGGCGGGTACGAGCAGTACTTC. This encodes CASSYSASGGYEQYF.

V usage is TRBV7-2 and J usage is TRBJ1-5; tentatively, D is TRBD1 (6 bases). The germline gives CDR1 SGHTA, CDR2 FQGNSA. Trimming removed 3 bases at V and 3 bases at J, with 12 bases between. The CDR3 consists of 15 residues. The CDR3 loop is CASSFRGGLNQPQHF. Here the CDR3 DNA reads TGTGCCAGCAGCTTTAGGGGGGGCCTCAATCAGCCCCAGCATTTT. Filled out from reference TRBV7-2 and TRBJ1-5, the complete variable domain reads GAGVSQSPSNKVTEKGKDVELRCDPISGHTALYWYRQSLGQGLEFLIYFQGNSAPDKSGLPSDRFSAERTGGSVSTLTIQRTQQEDSAVYLCASSFRGGLNQPQHFGDGTRLSIL.

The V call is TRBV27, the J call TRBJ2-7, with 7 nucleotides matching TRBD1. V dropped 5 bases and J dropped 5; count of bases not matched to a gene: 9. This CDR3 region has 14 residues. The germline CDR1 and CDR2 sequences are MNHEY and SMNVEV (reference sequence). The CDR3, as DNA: TGTGCCAGCAGTGCGCGACAGGGTACCAACGAGCAGTACTTC. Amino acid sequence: CASSARQGTNEQYF.

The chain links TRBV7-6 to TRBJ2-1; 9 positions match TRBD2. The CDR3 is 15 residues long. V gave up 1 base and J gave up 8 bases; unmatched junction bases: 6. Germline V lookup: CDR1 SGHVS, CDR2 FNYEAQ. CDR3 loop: CASSLEVSGSYEQFF. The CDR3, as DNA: TGTGCCAGCAGCTTAGAGGTTAGCGGGAGCTATGAGCAGTTCTTC.

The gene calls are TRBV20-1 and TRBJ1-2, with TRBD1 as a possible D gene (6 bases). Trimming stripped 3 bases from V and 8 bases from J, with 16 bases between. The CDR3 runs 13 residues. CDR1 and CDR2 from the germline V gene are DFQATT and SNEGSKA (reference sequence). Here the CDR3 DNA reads TGCAGTGCTAGTCCGCAGGGGATGAGAGGCTACACCTTC. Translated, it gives CSASPQGMRGYTF.

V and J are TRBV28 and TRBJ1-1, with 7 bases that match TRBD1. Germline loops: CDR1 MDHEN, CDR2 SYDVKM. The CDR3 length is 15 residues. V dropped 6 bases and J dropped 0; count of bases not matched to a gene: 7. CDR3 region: CASSLRGSLNTEAFF. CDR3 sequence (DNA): TGTGCCAGCAGCCTCAGGGGGTCCCTGAACACTGAAGCTTTCTTT.

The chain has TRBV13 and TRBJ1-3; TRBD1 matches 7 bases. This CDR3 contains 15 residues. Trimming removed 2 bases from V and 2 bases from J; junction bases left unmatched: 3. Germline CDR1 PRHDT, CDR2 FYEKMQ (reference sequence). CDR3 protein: CASSLRGPPGNTIYF. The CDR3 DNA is TGTGCCAGCAGCTTAAGGGGGCCCCCTGGAAACACCATATATTTT.

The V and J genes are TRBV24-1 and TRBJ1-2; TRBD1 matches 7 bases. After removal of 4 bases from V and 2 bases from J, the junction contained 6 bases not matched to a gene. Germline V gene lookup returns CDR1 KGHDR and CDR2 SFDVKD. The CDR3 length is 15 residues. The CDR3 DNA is TGTGCCACCAGTGAGTCGGGACAGAGAAACTATGGCTACACCTTC. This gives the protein CATSESGQRNYGYTF.

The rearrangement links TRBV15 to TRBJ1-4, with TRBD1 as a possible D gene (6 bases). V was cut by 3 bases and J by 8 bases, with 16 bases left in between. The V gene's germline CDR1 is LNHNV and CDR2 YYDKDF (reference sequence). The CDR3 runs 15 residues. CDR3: CATSRGGQGEEKLFF. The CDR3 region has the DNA TGTGCCACCAGCAGGGGGGGACAAGGGGAAGAAAAACTGTTTTTT. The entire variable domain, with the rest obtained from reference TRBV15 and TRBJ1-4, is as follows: DAMVIQNPRYQVTQFGKPVTLSCSQTLNHNVMYWYQQKSSQAPKLLFHYYDKDFNNEADTPDNFQSRRPNTSFCFLDIRSPGLGDTAMYLCATSRGGQGEEKLFFGSGTQLSVL.

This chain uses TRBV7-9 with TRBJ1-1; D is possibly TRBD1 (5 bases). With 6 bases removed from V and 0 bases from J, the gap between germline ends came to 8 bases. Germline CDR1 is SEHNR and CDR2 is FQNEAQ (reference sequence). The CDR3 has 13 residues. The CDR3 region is CASRLQVNTEAFF. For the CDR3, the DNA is TGTGCCAGCAGGCTACAGGTGAACACTGAAGCTTTCTTT.

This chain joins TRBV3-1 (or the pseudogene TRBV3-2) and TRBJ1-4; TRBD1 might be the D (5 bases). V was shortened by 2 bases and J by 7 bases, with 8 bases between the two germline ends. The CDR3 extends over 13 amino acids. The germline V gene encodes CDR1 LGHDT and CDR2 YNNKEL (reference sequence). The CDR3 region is CASSQSGGEKLFF. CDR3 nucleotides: TGTGCCAGCAGCCAAAGTGGGGGTGAAAAACTGTTTTTT.

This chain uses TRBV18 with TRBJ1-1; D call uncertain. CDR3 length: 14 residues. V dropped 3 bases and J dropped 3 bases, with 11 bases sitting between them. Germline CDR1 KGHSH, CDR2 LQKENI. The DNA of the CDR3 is TGTGCCAGCTCACCGGCCCGGGATTACACTGAAGCTTTCTTT. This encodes CASSPARDYTEAFF.

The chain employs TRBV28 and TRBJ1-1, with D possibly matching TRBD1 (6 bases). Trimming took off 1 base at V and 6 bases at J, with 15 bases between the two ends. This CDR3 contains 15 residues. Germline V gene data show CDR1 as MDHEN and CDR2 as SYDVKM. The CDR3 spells CASSLLLRQEAEAFF. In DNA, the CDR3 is TGTGCCAGCAGTTTATTGCTGAGACAGGAGGCTGAAGCTTTCTTT.

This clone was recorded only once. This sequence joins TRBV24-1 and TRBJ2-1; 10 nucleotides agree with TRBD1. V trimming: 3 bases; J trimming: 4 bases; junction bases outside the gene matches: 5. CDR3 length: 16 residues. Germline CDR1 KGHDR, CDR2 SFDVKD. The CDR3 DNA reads TGTGCCACCAGTGATGCCGGGACAGGGGAATACAATGAGCAGTTCTTC. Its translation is CATSDAGTGEYNEQFF.

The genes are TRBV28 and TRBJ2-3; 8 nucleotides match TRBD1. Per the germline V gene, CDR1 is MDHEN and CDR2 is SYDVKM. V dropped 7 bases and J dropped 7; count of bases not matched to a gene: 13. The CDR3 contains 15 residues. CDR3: CASISFSGGANTQYF. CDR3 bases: TGTGCCAGCATAAGTTTTTCAGGGGGCGCAAATACGCAGTATTTT.

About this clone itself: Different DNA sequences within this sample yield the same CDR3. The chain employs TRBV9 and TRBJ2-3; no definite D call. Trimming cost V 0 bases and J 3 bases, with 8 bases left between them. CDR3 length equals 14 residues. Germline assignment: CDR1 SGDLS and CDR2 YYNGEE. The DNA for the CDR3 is TGTGCCAGCAGCGTAGGAGTGGGGACAGATACGCAGTATTTT. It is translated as CASSVGVGTDTQYF.

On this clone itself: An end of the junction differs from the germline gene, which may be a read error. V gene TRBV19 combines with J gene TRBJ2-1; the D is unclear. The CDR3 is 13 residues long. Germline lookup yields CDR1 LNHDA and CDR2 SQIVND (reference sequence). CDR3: CASSTNSFNEQFF. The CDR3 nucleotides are TGTGCCAGCAGTACCAACTCGTTCAATGAGCAGTTCTTC.

CDR3 nucleotide sequence: TGTGCCATCGGTAAACAGGGGACGACCTATGGCTACACCTTC. Protein: CAIGKQGTTYGYTF. The chain links TRBV10-3 to TRBJ1-2; 7 bases are a match to TRBD1. The CDR3 consists of 14 residues. V was pared by 8 bases and J by 4 bases, with 10 bases of the junction left unmatched. CDR1 is ENHRY and CDR2 is SYGVKD in the germline V gene.

The CDR3 DNA follows: TGTGCCAGCAGCCGGCAAAGCGGGGGCACCTACGAGCAGTACTTC. Protein sequence: CASSRQSGGTYEQYF. This chain connects TRBV14 to TRBJ2-7; 8 nucleotides align to TRBD2. CDR1 and CDR2 (germline): SGHDN, FVKESK. This CDR3 comprises 15 residues. Trimming at V came to 4 bases and at J to 2 bases, leaving 7 bases not matched to a gene.

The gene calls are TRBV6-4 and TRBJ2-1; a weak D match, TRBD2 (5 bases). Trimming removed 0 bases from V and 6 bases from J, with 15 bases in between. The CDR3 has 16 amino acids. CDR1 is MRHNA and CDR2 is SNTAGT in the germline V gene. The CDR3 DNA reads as TGTGCCAGCAGTGACTCGCCTAGCCGAAATAGCAATGAGCAGTTCTTC. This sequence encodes CASSDSPSRNSNEQFF.

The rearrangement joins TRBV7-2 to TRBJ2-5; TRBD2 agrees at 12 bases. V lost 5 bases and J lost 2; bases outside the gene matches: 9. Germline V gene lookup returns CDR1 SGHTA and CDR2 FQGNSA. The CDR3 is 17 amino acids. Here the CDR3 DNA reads TGTGCCAGCAGCGTCCGACTAGCGGGAGTCAGGCAAGAGACCCAGTACTTC. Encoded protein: CASSVRLAGVRQETQYF.